This T cell receptor beta chain was observed in a study of T cell responses to AZD1222 COVID-19 vaccine. Study-wide results and limits: Researchers report vaccine-associated CD4 TCRs spanning spike, with dominance at 160-218 and 743-854. White British donors predominated, females outnumbered males, and clonal diversity was possibly underestimated.

Assay used: immunoSEQ multiplex PCR; TCRdb lists only in-frame clones, some missing. This repertoire shows tens of thousands of clones, 81% found once; its top ten account for approximately 24%. V gave up 0 bases and J gave up 8 bases, with 12 bases separating them. The CDR3 is 14 amino acids. In germline, CDR1 is SGDLS, CDR2 YYNGEE. Recipients boosted at about 4 weeks or about 12 weeks are pooled. Note on this clone: Its target is not known.

This clonotype originated in an adult who received the AZD1222 COVID-19 vaccine. The chain employs TRBV9 and TRBJ2-1; possible D gene TRBD2, 5 bases. The sequenced sample was peripheral blood, obtained 28 days after the second AZD1222 dose. The CDR3 DNA reads as TGTGCCAGCAGCGTAGGGCTAGGGAGCGATGAGCAGTTCTTC. Translation gives CASSVGLGSDEQFF.